A selection of T cell receptor beta chains follows, all from one sample in a study of blood T cell repertoires in COVID-19. Method: immunoSEQ multiplex PCR; TCRdb's copy keeps in-frame clones and lacks some. The sample comprises a few hundred thousand clones, 88% of which are singletons, and 5.5% to 8.5% rests with the top ten. Sequencing input: peripheral blood. The receptor set was obtained from a woman in her 30s who had recovered from COVID-19. Both conserved end residues are part of each CDR3. Fields, in order: CDR3 length, clone size, D gene, V gene, J gene, CDR3 DNA, CDR3 protein. The D gene is left open where the match is weak. Clone sizes are given selectively: once, few, many, or a class where the clone is expanded.

CDR3 length: 13; clone size: -; D gene: -; V gene: TRBV24-1; J gene: TRBJ1-1; CDR3 DNA: TGTGCCACCAGTAAGCCCGGGAACACTGAAGCTTTCTTT; CDR3 protein: CATSKPGNTEAFF
CDR3 length: 13; clone size: -; D gene: -; V gene: TRBV19; J gene: TRBJ1-3; CDR3 DNA: TGTGCCGTTAGCTCAGGACAGGGAAACACCATATATTTT; CDR3 protein: CAVSSGQGNTIYF
CDR3 length: 14; clone size: -; D gene: -; V gene: TRBV29-1; J gene: TRBJ1-1; CDR3 DNA: TGCAGCGTTGACGGACAGCCCATGAACACTGAAGCTTTCTTT; CDR3 protein: CSVDGQPMNTEAFF
CDR3 length: 15; clone size: many; D gene: TRBD1; V gene: TRBV4-2; J gene: TRBJ1-4; CDR3 DNA: TGTGCCAGCAGCCAAACAGGGGGCAGGGGAGAAAAACTGTTTTTT; CDR3 protein: CASSQTGGRGEKLFF
CDR3 length: 14; clone size: -; D gene: TRBD1; V gene: TRBV11-2; J gene: TRBJ2-7; CDR3 DNA: TGTGCCAGCAGCTTGGGACAGGGGGCCTACGAGCAGTACTTC; CDR3 protein: CASSLGQGAYEQYF
CDR3 length: 15; clone size: -; D gene: TRBD2; V gene: TRBV7-2; J gene: TRBJ2-5; CDR3 DNA: TGTGCCAGCAGCTTAGAAGCGGGGGGTTTGGAGACCCAGTACTTC; CDR3 protein: CASSLEAGGLETQYF
CDR3 length: 16; clone size: -; D gene: TRBD1; V gene: TRBV5-6; J gene: TRBJ1-2; CDR3 DNA: TGTGCCAGCAGCGACCCAGGGGGGCGCAGGTTAGATGACTACACCTTC; CDR3 protein: CASSDPGGRRLDDYTF
CDR3 length: 15; clone size: -; D gene: TRBD1; V gene: TRBV28; J gene: TRBJ1-1; CDR3 DNA: TGTGCCAGCAGTTTAGGGGGTGACAGGGGCGCTGAAGCTTTCTTT; CDR3 protein: CASSLGGDRGAEAFF
CDR3 length: 16; clone size: few; D gene: TRBD1; V gene: TRBV28; J gene: TRBJ1-3; CDR3 DNA: TGTGCCAGCCTCAATCCCCGAGACAGGGGTAGAAACACCATATATTTT; CDR3 protein: CASLNPRDRGRNTIYF
CDR3 length: 15; clone size: -; D gene: -; V gene: TRBV6-1; J gene: TRBJ2-7; CDR3 DNA: TGTGCCAGCAGTGAAGCACGGGAACCTACCTACGAGCAGTACTTC; CDR3 protein: CASSEAREPTYEQYF
CDR3 length: 16; clone size: -; D gene: -; V gene: TRBV28; J gene: TRBJ2-5; CDR3 DNA: TGTGCCAGCAGTTTATACGGGAAAGGCTCAAAAGAGACCCAGTACTTC; CDR3 protein: CASSLYGKGSKETQYF
CDR3 length: 17; clone size: -; D gene: TRBD2; V gene: TRBV5-4; J gene: TRBJ2-5; CDR3 DNA: TGTGCCAGCAGCTTGACTAGCGGGGGGGCTCTTAGGGAGACCCAGTACTTC; CDR3 protein: CASSLTSGGALRETQYF
CDR3 length: 13; clone size: -; D gene: -; V gene: TRBV2; J gene: TRBJ1-2; CDR3 DNA: TGTGCCCGCCGGTCCGGGCAGGGGTATGGCTACACCTTC; CDR3 protein: CARRSGQGYGYTF
CDR3 length: 14; clone size: -; D gene: -; V gene: TRBV9; J gene: TRBJ1-1; CDR3 DNA: TGTGCCAGCAGCGCCAACCTGCGGGGAACTGAAGCTTTCTTT; CDR3 protein: CASSANLRGTEAFF
CDR3 length: 13; clone size: -; D gene: -; V gene: TRBV12-3/TRBV12-4; J gene: TRBJ1-5; CDR3 DNA: TGTGCCAGCAGTTTATCCAGATATCAGCCCCAGCATTTT; CDR3 protein: CASSLSRYQPQHF
CDR3 length: 18; clone size: -; D gene: TRBD1; V gene: TRBV6-2/TRBV6-3; J gene: TRBJ2-1; CDR3 DNA: TGTGCCAGCAGTTACTCCAGACAGGGGGCGCGTCTGTCGGATGAGCAGTTCTTC; CDR3 protein: CASSYSRQGARLSDEQFF
CDR3 length: 17; clone size: -; D gene: TRBD2; V gene: TRBV10-1; J gene: TRBJ2-3; CDR3 DNA: TGCGCCAGCAGTGAGTCGGAGAGCGGGAGAGCCACAGATACGCAGTATTTT; CDR3 protein: CASSESESGRATDTQYF
CDR3 length: 14; clone size: -; D gene: -; V gene: TRBV28; J gene: TRBJ1-2; CDR3 DNA: TGTGCCAGCAGTTTATATCAGGGAGGCCATGGCTACACCTTC; CDR3 protein: CASSLYQGGHGYTF
CDR3 length: 15; clone size: -; D gene: -; V gene: TRBV7-8; J gene: TRBJ1-3; CDR3 DNA: TGTGCCAGCAGCTCTCAGGGAAACTCTGGAAACACCATATATTTT; CDR3 protein: CASSSQGNSGNTIYF
CDR3 length: 16; clone size: -; D gene: -; V gene: TRBV5-6; J gene: TRBJ1-1; CDR3 DNA: TGTGCCAGCAGCTTGGTATCCCTGACAGAGAACACTGAAGCTTTCTTT; CDR3 protein: CASSLVSLTENTEAFF
CDR3 length: 14; clone size: -; D gene: -; V gene: TRBV5-1; J gene: TRBJ1-5; CDR3 DNA: TGCGCCAGCAGCTTGGGGCAGGTCAATCAGCCCCAGCATTTT; CDR3 protein: CASSLGQVNQPQHF
CDR3 length: 15; clone size: once; D gene: -; V gene: TRBV6-1; J gene: TRBJ1-4; CDR3 DNA: TGTGCCAGCAGTGAATCGGGGGGGGGCGGTGAAAAACTGTTTTTT; CDR3 protein: CASSESGGGGEKLFF
CDR3 length: 13; clone size: -; D gene: -; V gene: TRBV7-9; J gene: TRBJ1-6; CDR3 DNA: TGTGCCAGCAGCCTCGACAGTTTATCACCCCTCCACTTT; CDR3 protein: CASSLDSLSPLHF
CDR3 length: 16; clone size: -; D gene: TRBD1; V gene: TRBV28; J gene: TRBJ1-5; CDR3 DNA: TGTGCCAGCAGTTTATATGCAGGGGGCAACAATCAGCCCCAGCATTTT; CDR3 protein: CASSLYAGGNNQPQHF
CDR3 length: 14; clone size: -; D gene: TRBD2; V gene: TRBV2; J gene: TRBJ2-1; CDR3 DNA: TGTGCCAGCCACACTGGGACTAGCGGGGGGGAGCAGTTCTTC; CDR3 protein: CASHTGTSGGEQFF
CDR3 length: 15; clone size: -; D gene: TRBD1; V gene: TRBV18; J gene: TRBJ2-1; CDR3 DNA: TGTGCCAGCTCACCACGCGACAGGGGGCTCGATGAGCAGTTCTTC; CDR3 protein: CASSPRDRGLDEQFF
CDR3 length: 15; clone size: -; D gene: -; V gene: TRBV10-3; J gene: TRBJ2-1; CDR3 DNA: TGTGCCATCAGTGAAAGGCGGGGCCGGGACAATGAGCAGTTCTTC; CDR3 protein: CAISERRGRDNEQFF
CDR3 length: 16; clone size: -; D gene: TRBD1; V gene: TRBV18; J gene: TRBJ1-6; CDR3 DNA: TGTGCCAGCTCACCTTCCGAAGCGGGACAGGGCTTACCCCTCCACTTT; CDR3 protein: CASSPSEAGQGLPLHF
CDR3 length: 14; clone size: once; D gene: -; V gene: TRBV7-9; J gene: TRBJ2-5; CDR3 DNA: TGTGCCAGCAGCCCCCGGACTGCCGAAGAGACCCAGTACTTC; CDR3 protein: CASSPRTAEETQYF
CDR3 length: 16; clone size: few; D gene: TRBD2; V gene: TRBV4-2; J gene: TRBJ2-7; CDR3 DNA: TGTGCCAGCAGCCAAGAAGGTAGCGGGGGCTCCTACGAGCAGTACTTC; CDR3 protein: CASSQEGSGGSYEQYF
CDR3 length: 14; clone size: -; D gene: -; V gene: TRBV27; J gene: TRBJ2-1; CDR3 DNA: TGTGCCAGCAGTTCAGGGGGGACCTACAATGAGCAGTTCTTC; CDR3 protein: CASSSGGTYNEQFF
CDR3 length: 15; clone size: -; D gene: -; V gene: TRBV19; J gene: TRBJ2-4; CDR3 DNA: TGTGCCAGCCAAACCCGGGAGCTAGCCAAAAACATTCAGTACTTC; CDR3 protein: CASQTRELAKNIQYF
CDR3 length: 15; clone size: few; D gene: TRBD2; V gene: TRBV19; J gene: TRBJ2-3; CDR3 DNA: TGTGCCAGTAGTATCGGGGGGTATAACACAGATACGCAGTATTTT; CDR3 protein: CASSIGGYNTDTQYF
CDR3 length: 15; clone size: -; D gene: TRBD2; V gene: TRBV7-6; J gene: TRBJ2-7; CDR3 DNA: TGTGCCAGCAGCTTAACTAGCGGGGGGGCCTGGGAGCAGTACTTC; CDR3 protein: CASSLTSGGAWEQYF
CDR3 length: 15; clone size: -; D gene: -; V gene: TRBV18; J gene: TRBJ2-5; CDR3 DNA: TGTGCCAGCTCTCTGGGGGCAGGGGAGAGCGAGACCCAGTACTTC; CDR3 protein: CASSLGAGESETQYF
CDR3 length: 17; clone size: -; D gene: -; V gene: TRBV5-8; J gene: TRBJ1-2; CDR3 DNA: TGTGCCAGCAGCCCTCATGGCCGGACAGCATATAACTATGGCTACACCTTC; CDR3 protein: CASSPHGRTAYNYGYTF
CDR3 length: 16; clone size: -; D gene: -; V gene: TRBV6-5; J gene: TRBJ2-2; CDR3 DNA: TGTGCCAGCAGTTACTCGCAGGACCCCGGGGCCGGGGAGCTGTTTTTT; CDR3 protein: CASSYSQDPGAGELFF
CDR3 length: 12; clone size: -; D gene: -; V gene: TRBV5-6; J gene: TRBJ1-4; CDR3 DNA: TGTGCCAGCAGCTTGGCCGGGGTCGGGCTGTTTTTT; CDR3 protein: CASSLAGVGLFF
CDR3 length: 12; clone size: few; D gene: -; V gene: TRBV28; J gene: TRBJ1-6; CDR3 DNA: TGTGCCAGCGAGGATCATAATTCACCCCTCCACTTT; CDR3 protein: CASEDHNSPLHF